One sample yielded the 2 T cell receptor beta chains listed below, sequenced in a study of blood T cell repertoires in COVID-19. Sequenced by immunoSEQ multiplex PCR; TCRdb stores in-frame clones only, minus some. The sample carries hundreds of thousands of clones, around nine tenths recorded once. Input material: peripheral blood. The source of these receptors is an elderly man with acute or convalescent COVID-19.

This clone occurred once. This rearrangement joins TRBV9 to TRBJ2-2, with 7 bases lining up with TRBD2. The CDR3 is made up of 16 amino acids. V trimming: 4 bases; J trimming: 2 bases; junction bases outside the gene matches: 8. The germline V gene encodes CDR1 SGDLS and CDR2 YYNGEE. CDR3 protein: CASSFGEGQNTGELFF. In nucleotides, the CDR3 is TGTGCCAGCAGCTTTGGGGAGGGGCAAAACACCGGGGAGCTGTTTTTT.

J is TRBJ1-4 and V is TRBV15; 8 bases align to TRBD1. J lost 4 bases, V lost 5 bases, and 6 bases had no gene match. The CDR3 is 15 amino acids. Germline V CDR1 and CDR2: LNHNV, YYDKDF (reference sequence). This CDR3 is CATSPGTGGNEKLFF. In DNA form, the CDR3 reads TGTGCCACCAGCCCTGGGACAGGTGGTAATGAAAAACTGTTTTTT.